The 8 T cell receptor beta chains below were found in one sample sequenced in a study of OX40 agonist ivuxolimab in advanced cancers. Clones were read by immunoSEQ multiplex PCR, and TCRdb kept only the in-frame ones, dropping some. The sample yields fewer than 65,000 clones, roughly 89% seen once. This material consisted of CD4+ or CD8+ T cells sorted from blood, taken in a trial of the OX40 agonist ivuxolimab. All receptors come from an adult with an advanced solid tumor such as melanoma, head and neck, liver or kidney cancer.

The chain carries TRBV18 and TRBJ2-1; no firm D call. The CDR3 is 13 residues long. V gave up 6 bases and J gave up 3 bases, with 9 bases separating them. Looked up from germline, CDR1 is KGHSH and CDR2 is LQKENI. The CDR3 nucleotides read TGTGCCAGCTCCCTGTCGGGCTACAATGAGCAGTTCTTC. Encoded protein: CASSLSGYNEQFF. Based on the CDR3 plus reference TRBV18 and TRBJ2-1, the full variable domain is NAGVMQNPRHLVRRRGQEARLRCSPMKGHSHVYWYRQLPEEGLKFMVYLQKENIIDESGMPKERFSAEFPKEGPSILRIQQVVRGDSAAYFCASSLSGYNEQFFGPGTRLTVL.

V gene TRBV5-6 combines with J gene TRBJ1-1, with TRBD1 matching over 8 bases. V dropped 0 bases and J dropped 2; count of bases not matched to a gene: 6. Per the germline V gene, CDR1 is SGHDT and CDR2 is YYEEEE. The CDR3 is 16 amino acids. The CDR3 loop is CASSLGDRYQNTEAFF. CDR3 coding DNA: TGTGCCAGCAGCTTGGGGGACAGGTACCAAAACACTGAAGCTTTCTTT. The whole variable domain, filled in from reference TRBV5-6 and TRBJ1-1, reads DAGVTQSPTHLIKTRGQQVTLRCSPKSGHDTVSWYQQALGQGPQFIFQYYEEEERQRGNFPDRFSGHQFPNYSSELNVNALLLGDSALYLCASSLGDRYQNTEAFFGQGTRLTVV.

The chain has TRBV30 and TRBJ2-1; 7 bases align to TRBD2. CDR1 and CDR2 (germline): GTSNPN, SVGIG (reference sequence). The V gene end was trimmed by 7 bases and the J gene end by 2 bases; junction bases not matched to a gene: 11. This CDR3 has 15 residues. CDR3 amino acids: CASRSALAAYNEQFF. The CDR3 DNA follows: TGTGCCTCGAGAAGTGCTCTAGCGGCCTACAATGAGCAGTTCTTC.

This chain joins TRBV19 and TRBJ2-5; D gene uncertain. CDR1 is LNHDA, CDR2 SQIVND, per germline (reference sequence). CDR3 length: 12 amino acids. Between the trimmed V and J ends, which lost 9 bases and 4 bases, there was a span of 12 bases. CDR3 region: CASSRSRETQYF. The DNA for the CDR3 is TGTGCCAGCTCGAGGTCGAGAGAGACCCAGTACTTC.

This clone was detected only once. The chain joins TRBV9 to TRBJ1-2, with D unclear. Germline assignment: CDR1 SGDLS and CDR2 YYNGEE. This CDR3 comprises 12 residues. The germline V and J ends were trimmed by 0 bases and 8 bases, with 8 bases remaining between them. The CDR3, as DNA: TGTGCCAGCAGCGTAGGCGGGAACGGCTACACCTTC. Translated, it gives CASSVGGNGYTF.

V and J are TRBV7-6 and TRBJ2-2; 8 bases map to TRBD2. Germline-derived CDR1 and CDR2 are SGHVS and FNYEAQ. J lost 2 bases, V lost 3 bases, and 5 bases had no gene match. CDR3 length: 16 residues. CDR3 loop: CASSFSGMVNTGELFF. As DNA, the CDR3 is TGTGCCAGCAGCTTTAGCGGGATGGTTAACACCGGGGAGCTGTTTTTT.

This clone was observed a single time. The V gene is TRBV21-1, the J gene TRBJ2-3; the table names TRBD2, a call not compared with the DNA. TRBV21-1 is described as a pseudogene. This CDR3 has 17 residues. The CDR3 is CASSAMGNEAGTDTQYF. CDR3 nucleotides: TGTGCCAGCAGCGCCATGGGCAACGAAGCGGGAACAGATACGCAGTATTTT.

Only one count was recorded for this clone. The rearrangement joins TRBV5-1 to TRBJ2-3, with TRBD2 matching over 15 bases. V gave up 5 bases and J gave up 6 bases; unmatched junction bases: 7. CDR1 SGHRS and CDR2 YFSETQ come from the germline V gene. There are 16 residues in the CDR3. The CDR3 sequence is CASSSGLAGGRDTQYF. The DNA for the CDR3 is TGCGCCAGCAGTTCGGGACTAGCGGGAGGTCGGGATACGCAGTATTTT.